The sequence of this T cell receptor beta chain was determined in a study of long-term antiretroviral therapy in people with HIV. Study-level results: Information on adherence, resistance and therapy changes was unavailable.

The V gene lost 3 bases and the J gene lost 1 base, with 7 bases spanning the gap. Germline assignment: CDR1 LNHDA and CDR2 SQIVND (reference sequence). The CDR3 has 14 residues. Survey-level resolution applied to immunoSEQ assay v3.0. Some clones are missing from TCRdb's copy, which holds only in-frame ones; the method was immunoSEQ multiplex PCR. The sample has some 30,000 clones; around 97% are singletons. Concerning this clone: Antigen unknown.

V usage is TRBV19 and J usage is TRBJ1-5; D unresolved. The receptor comes from a man aged 25 to 40 with HIV. The source was unsorted PBMCs, collected 7.6 years after starting antiretroviral therapy. The CDR3 reads CASSMKGSNQPQHF. The DNA of the CDR3 is TGTGCCAGTAGTATGAAAGGGAGCAATCAGCCCCAGCATTTT.